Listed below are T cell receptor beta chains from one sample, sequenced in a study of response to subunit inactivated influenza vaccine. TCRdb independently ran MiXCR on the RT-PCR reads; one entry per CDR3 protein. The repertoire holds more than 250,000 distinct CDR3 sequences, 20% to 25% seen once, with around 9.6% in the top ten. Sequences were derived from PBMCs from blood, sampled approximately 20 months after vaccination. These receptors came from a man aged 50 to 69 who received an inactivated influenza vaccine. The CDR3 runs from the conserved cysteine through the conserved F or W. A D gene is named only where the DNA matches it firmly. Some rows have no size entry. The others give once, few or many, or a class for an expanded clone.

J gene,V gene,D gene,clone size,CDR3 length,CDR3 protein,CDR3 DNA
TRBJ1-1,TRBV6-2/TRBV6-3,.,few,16,CASSYEPRATWTEAFF,TGTGCCAGCAGTTACGAGCCCAGGGCGACGTGGACTGAAGCTTTCTTT
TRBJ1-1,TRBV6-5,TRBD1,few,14,CASIRDRTNTEAFF,TGTGCCAGCATTAGGGACAGGACGAACACTGAAGCTTTCTTT
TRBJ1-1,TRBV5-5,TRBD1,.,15,CASSWDGTGAAEAFF,TGTGCCAGCAGCTGGGACGGGACAGGCGCCGCTGAAGCTTTCTTT
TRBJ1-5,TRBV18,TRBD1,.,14,CASSPSRGHQPQHF,TGTGCCAGCTCACCGTCTAGGGGGCATCAGCCCCAGCATTTT
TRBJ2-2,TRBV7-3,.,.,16,CASSTQGRLNTGELFF,TGTGCCAGCAGCACCCAGGGGCGATTGAACACCGGGGAGCTGTTTTTT
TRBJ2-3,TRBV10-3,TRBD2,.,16,CATAQGGRGGQDTQYF,TGTGCCACCGCCCAGGGGGGGCGGGGGGGCCAAGATACGCAGTATTTT
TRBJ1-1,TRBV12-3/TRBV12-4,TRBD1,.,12,CASSSPGQEAFF,TGTGCCAGCAGTTCACCGGGACAGGAAGCTTTCTTT
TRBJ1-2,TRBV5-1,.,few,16,CASSPRLDRFVYGYTF,TGCGCCAGCAGCCCGAGGCTGGACCGCTTTGTCTATGGCTACACCTTC
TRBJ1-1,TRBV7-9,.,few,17,CASSLVVGGRTGNEAFF,TGTGCCAGCAGCTTAGTTGTTGGGGGACGAACAGGGAATGAAGCTTTCTTT
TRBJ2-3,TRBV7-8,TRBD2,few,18,CASSSRPWTSGGGDTQYF,TGTGCCAGCAGTTCGCGGCCCTGGACTAGCGGGGGAGGAGATACGCAGTATTTT
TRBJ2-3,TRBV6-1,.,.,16,CASTPYRGTSTDTQYF,TGTGCCAGCACCCCGTACCGGGGGACTAGCACAGATACGCAGTATTTT
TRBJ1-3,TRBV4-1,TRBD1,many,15,CASSEDRVSGNTIYF,TGCGCCAGCAGCGAAGACAGGGTCTCTGGAAACACCATATATTTT
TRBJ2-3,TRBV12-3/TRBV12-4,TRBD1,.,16,CASSTRTGSTADTQYF,TGTGCCAGCAGTACAAGGACAGGGAGTACGGCAGATACGCAGTATTTT
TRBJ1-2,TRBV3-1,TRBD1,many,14,CASSQAGTGLGYTF,TGTGCCAGCAGCCAAGCCGGGACAGGGCTTGGCTACACCTTC
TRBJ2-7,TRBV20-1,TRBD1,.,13,CSARGRGRYEQYF,TGCAGCGCCAGGGGCAGGGGGAGATACGAGCAGTACTTC
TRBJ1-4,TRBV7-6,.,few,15,CASSSGGRPGEKLFF,TGTGCCAGCAGCTCCGGGGGGCGCCCGGGGGAAAAACTGTTTTTT
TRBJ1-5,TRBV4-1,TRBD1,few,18,CASSQDWRRGQSVQPQHF,TGCGCCAGCAGCCAAGATTGGAGGCGGGGACAGTCCGTTCAGCCCCAGCATTTT
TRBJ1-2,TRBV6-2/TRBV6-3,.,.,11,CASRGGYGYTF,TGTGCCAGCAGGGGCGGATATGGCTACACCTTC
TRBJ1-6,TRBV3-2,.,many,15,CASSQVGTFRSPLHF,TGTGCCAGCAGCCAAGTCGGGACTTTCCGTTCACCCCTCCACTTT
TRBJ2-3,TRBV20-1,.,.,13,CSVQNSLADTQYF,TGCAGTGTACAAAATTCTCTAGCGGATACGCAGTATTTT
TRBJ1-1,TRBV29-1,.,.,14,CSARPGPGLTEAFF,TGCAGCGCCAGGCCGGGACCTGGCCTCACTGAAGCTTTCTTT
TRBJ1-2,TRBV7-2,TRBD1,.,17,CASSRRAGTVSNYGYTF,TGTGCCAGCAGCCGCAGAGCGGGGACAGTTTCTAACTATGGCTACACCTTC
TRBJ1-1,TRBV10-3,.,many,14,CAISGDFMNTEAFF,TGTGCCATCAGTGGCGATTTTATGAACACTGAAGCTTTCTTT
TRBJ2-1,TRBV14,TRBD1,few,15,CASSFTGTGVNEQFF,TGTGCCAGCAGCTTTACCGGGACAGGGGTAAATGAGCAGTTCTTC
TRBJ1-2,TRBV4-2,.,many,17,CASSQSWGLWASYGYTF,TGTGCCAGCAGCCAGTCCTGGGGGCTATGGGCGAGCTATGGCTACACCTTC
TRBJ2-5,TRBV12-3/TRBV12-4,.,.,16,CASSLMVRGFQETQYF,TGTGCCAGCAGTTTGATGGTGAGGGGCTTCCAAGAGACCCAGTACTTC
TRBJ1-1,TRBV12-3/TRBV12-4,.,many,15,CASNPSRFMNTEAFF,TGTGCCAGCAACCCCAGCAGGTTCATGAACACTGAAGCTTTCTTT
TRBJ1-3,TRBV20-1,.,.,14,CSARDNHSGNTIYF,TGCAGTGCTAGGGACAACCACTCTGGAAACACCATATATTTT
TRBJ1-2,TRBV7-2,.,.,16,CASSLDSTGWAKGYTF,TGTGCCAGCAGCTTGGACTCGACGGGCTGGGCCAAAGGCTACACCTTC